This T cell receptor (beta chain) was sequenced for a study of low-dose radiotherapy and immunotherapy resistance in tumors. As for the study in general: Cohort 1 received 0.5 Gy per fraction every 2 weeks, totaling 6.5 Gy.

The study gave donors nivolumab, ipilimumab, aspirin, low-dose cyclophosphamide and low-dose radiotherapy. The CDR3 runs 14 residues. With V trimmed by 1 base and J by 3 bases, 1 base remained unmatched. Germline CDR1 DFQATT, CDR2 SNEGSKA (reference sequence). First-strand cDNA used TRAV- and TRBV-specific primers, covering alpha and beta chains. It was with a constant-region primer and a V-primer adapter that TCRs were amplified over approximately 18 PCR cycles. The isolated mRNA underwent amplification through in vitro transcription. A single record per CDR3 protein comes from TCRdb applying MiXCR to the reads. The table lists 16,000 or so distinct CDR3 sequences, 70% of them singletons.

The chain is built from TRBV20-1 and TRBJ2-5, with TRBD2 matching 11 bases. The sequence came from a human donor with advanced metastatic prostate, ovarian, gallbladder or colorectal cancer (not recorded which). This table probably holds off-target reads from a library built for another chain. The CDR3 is CSARGLAGKETQYF. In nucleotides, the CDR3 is TGCAGTGCTAGAGGACTAGCGGGAAAAGAGACCCAGTACTTC.